This TCR beta chain was retrieved from a study of cytomegalovirus exposure and HLA in healthy donors (dated by TCRdb to 2016 to 2017). In the study overall: An earlier analysis of 587 of the donors reported around 280 Gb of sequence data and 100 million to 120 million unique TCR beta sequences obtained from around 190 million T cells. An early release that covered about 600 HLA-typed donors contained approximately 300 gigabases of sequencing data and about 93 million unique TCR sequences. Among roughly 400 genotyped donors of the cohort, an average of approximately 240,000 unique TCR beta nucleotide sequences were sequenced per donor, roughly a sixth of them non-productive. The study aimed to test whether cataloging public T cell receptors could reveal signatures of past pathogen exposure. Among the roughly 400 genotyped donors, around 81% belonged to the genetic ancestry cluster associated with self-reported Caucasian donors. To study patterns of TCR occurrence, a later analysis re-analyzed previously published TCR beta repertoires from more than 550 donors and added high-resolution HLA genotyping. A later genetic analysis used genome-wide SNP genotypes for about three fifths of the roughly 700 donors, treating that subset as a discovery cohort. Class I and class II HLA loci were covered by the typing at four-digit resolution. The number of typed donors differed by locus: roughly 620-630 for A, B, C, DRB1 and DQB1; 522 for DQA1; 600 to 610 for DPA1; and roughly 470 for DPB1. In the later analysis, no new phenotypic data were used to find candidate immune exposures; instead, reliance was placed on TCR beta sequences and their occurrence across donors. Because of strong linkage in the cohort, roughly five DR-DQ haplotypes were treated as single units for association and clustering. To predict cytomegalovirus infection status, the study combined high-throughput TCR immunosequencing, statistical association of individual TCRs with disease status, and machine learning. Alongside the repertoire data, information on donor age, sex, ethnicity and CMV serostatus was compiled. All discovery cohort repertoires had been generated on a single sequencing platform. In addition to the first cohort of roughly 700 subjects, a separate validation cohort of 120 different subjects was used. The study profiled the T cell repertoires of about 640 subjects by immunosequencing and related them to cytomegalovirus serostatus. An earlier analysis of approximately 630 of the donors applied high-throughput TCR beta sequencing to assess whether each TCR beta V gene segment acted as functional or pseudogenic.

The library came from the immunoSEQ multiplex PCR assay. For the multiplex PCR, a mixture combining 60 forward primers for TCR Vbeta segments and 13 reverse primers for TCR Jbeta segments was used. Amplification of the CDR3 region of rearranged TCR beta genes was performed with a multiplex PCR assay on genomic DNA. The Illumina HiSeq System was used to sequence the amplified TCR beta libraries as 87-base-pair reads. In the original analysis: Across the 670 or so repertoires, a later analysis counted around 80 million unique TCR beta chains, roughly 11 million of which were shared by at least two donors. To remove PCR and sequencing errors, raw reads were error-corrected and collapsed into unique sequences using a nearest-neighbor algorithm that merged closely related sequences. To assign V, D and J gene segments, CDR3 sequences were aligned to IMGT reference sequences. Each retained sequence needed at least a six-nucleotide match to both a V gene segment and a J gene segment. Rearrangements were called productive when the CDR3 lacked stop codons and stayed in frame with V and J; all others were non-productive. CDR3 was defined by IMGT convention, running from the second conserved V-encoded cysteine to the conserved J-encoded phenylalanine. The earlier analysis of 587 of the donors excluded any sequence lacking an unambiguous match to a single V gene segment. An earlier analysis of several hundred of the donors called V segments functional above 56.7% productive rearrangements and segregating when the between-donor standard deviation exceeded 5%. A statistical classification framework was developed to diagnose cytomegalovirus status using the catalog of TCR beta chain sequences. In a later analysis, TCR nucleotide sequences were compared against IMGT/GENE-DB human TR gene sequences so that V and J genes could be assigned. The TCRdist pipeline was used in a later analysis to assign CDR3 sequences and most-parsimonious VDJ recombination scenarios. In a later analysis, every TCR beta chain was defined by the combination of its CDR3 amino acid sequence and its V-gene family, and reads without a unique V-gene family were dropped. In a later analysis, 450 to 600 highly shared, low-generation-probability nucleotide sequences were removed to address suspected cross-contamination and a sequencing artifact. A later analysis calculated a clonal expansion index for each public chain from normalized within-repertoire ranks of inferred template counts. In a later analysis, generation probabilities were computed using a VDJ recombination model fitted to out-of-frame rearrangements, and the results were checked against IGoR. In a later analysis, TCR-TCR, TCR-HLA and TCR-CMV co-occurrence was scored with hypergeometric tests, and a repertoire-size bias correction was applied to TCR pairs. False discovery rates were estimated in a later analysis by permuting HLA or CMV assignments 20 times. In a later analysis, co-occurring TCRs were grouped using DBSCAN, and TCRdist sequence similarity was added for clustering within HLA-allele-positive subsets. Repertoires with fewer than 30,000 or more than 120,000 public chains were left out of co-occurrence clustering, as were a handful of repertoires with anomalous nucleotide sharing. Here the immuneACCESS table is served through TCRdb, limited to in-frame sequences with V and J called. Missing clones are a known gap in these copies; in checked studies unresolved V genes cover under half, and the rest lacks a known reason. The V and J calls and clone size come from that table; D and trimming were worked out from the DNA. The sample has under 170,000 clones on record, about four fifths of them singletons. The ten largest clonotypes hold approximately 3.7% of the sample.

CDR1 and CDR2 were assigned from the germline V gene as SGHRS and YFSETQ. V has 4 bases trimmed and J has 1 base trimmed; junction bases matching no gene number 9. Including cysteine and phenylalanine, the CDR3 has 16 amino acids. Just CDR3 DNA is preserved here, 48 bases in frame from base 1. The cohort was made up of approximately 670 healthy bone marrow donors. At the time of sampling, every cohort member was nominally healthy, though immune exposures that went unrecorded were likely present. Of the 670 or so cohort members, around 290 had positive CMV serostatus and 352 had negative CMV serostatus, and CMV serostatus was not recorded for the donor. Each donor provided a peripheral blood sample, and peripheral blood mononuclear cells were used for TCR beta sequencing. Genomic DNA was extracted from the blood cell samples with the Qiagen DNeasy Blood Extraction Kit. In the case of this clone: There is no known antigen for this receptor. No much larger clone is present one base from it, and per-base qualities are unavailable.

Overall results and qualifications from the work: The authors suggested that the approach could potentially be extended to other disease states and immunological phenotypes. The classifier was reported to diagnose cytomegalovirus status with high specificity and sensitivity in both the original cohort and the validation cohort. The sequencing pipeline was judged likely to have produced a cluster of highly shared sequence variants as a technical artifact. In this cohort, only TCR beta chains were sequenced, and detectable features were limited by the absence of alpha or paired-chain data. A later analysis found that most CMV-associated TCR beta chains appeared HLA-restricted, with HLA associations seemingly driven largely by CMV exposure. Assigning TCR associations to individual alleles was difficult when HLA alleles, especially DR and DQ, strongly co-occurred. V-gene and J-gene trimming of TCR beta chains was associated with a missense DCLRE1C variant in a later genetic analysis, and the association was replicated in an independent cohort. An earlier analysis of approximately 590 of the donors showed that most TCR beta V segments appeared in productive rearrangements either about 87% or about 30% of the time, which broadly matched IMGT annotations. Linkage disequilibrium might explain the correlated functional status among segregating V segments, but an unknown experimental factor could not be ruled out. Because HLA typing was unavailable for some donors at each locus, only the typed subset was used in association tests. According to a later analysis, TCR association rates differed among HLA loci, with DRB1 alleles showing the most associated TCRs and HLA-C alleles showing the fewest. Because counts were too low, 15 to 20 rarely observed V segments, including chromosome 9 orphons, were excluded from the earlier analysis of fewer than 650 of the donors. Some IMGT-functional V segments, including TRBV6-2 and TRBV6-3, could not be told apart with the 87-base-pair reads, so those segments were excluded. Immune exposure information for the cohort was limited to CMV serostatus. The study gave a list of about 170 TCR beta chains associated with cytomegalovirus. A few of the identified cytomegalovirus-associated TCR beta chains were confirmed in vitro to be specific for cytomegalovirus antigens. A later genetic analysis reported fewer N-insertions in productive TCRs among donors in an Asian-associated ancestry cluster than the roughly 690-donor mean. A further reported finding was that TCR beta sequences accurately predicted the HLA-A and HLA-B alleles for most subjects in the first cohort. Most TCR sequences were seen in very few donors, while some public TCRs were found in many individuals. Compared with equally common non-associated chains, HLA-associated TCR beta chains in a later analysis were more clonally expanded and had lower generation probabilities. The presence/absence analyses assumed that sequencing depth was roughly uniform across donors, and that assumption may not be true. In a later analysis, several top co-occurrence clusters were reported to appear linked to parvovirus B19, influenza, CMV and Epstein-Barr virus. At a false discovery rate of 0.05, a later analysis linked 16,951 TCR beta sequences to specific HLA alleles.

Recombination linked TRBV5-1 to TRBJ2-7; 9 of the junction bases match TRBD1. The receptor was isolated from a human donor in good health. The sequenced sample consisted of PBMCs. CDR3 sequence: CASSPQPGQGSYEQYF. The base sequence is TGCGCCAGCAGCCCTCAACCGGGACAGGGATCCTACGAGCAGTACTTC.